The 30 T cell receptor beta chains below come from one sample, sequenced in a study of blood T cell repertoires in COVID-19. The protocol was immunoSEQ multiplex PCR, while the TCRdb copy is restricted to in-frame clones and leaves out a portion. The table lists 380,000 or so clones, around 87% of them singletons, with 1% to 1.5% in the top ten. What was sequenced was PBMCs or T cells enriched from blood (not recorded which). Every receptor here comes from a man younger than 40 who had recovered from COVID-19.

CDR3 in DNA: TGCGCCAGCAGCCAAGATCCCCAAATCTATAATTCACCCCTCCACTTT. Protein sequence: CASSQDPQIYNSPLHF. The chain links TRBV4-3 to TRBJ1-6, with D unresolved. The germline V gene has CDR1 LGHNA and CDR2 YSLEER. Trimming removed 0 bases from V and 3 bases from J, with 9 bases in between. CDR3 size: 16 residues.

J is TRBJ1-1 and V is TRBV27; unclear D gene. Germline CDR1 MNHEY, CDR2 SMNVEV (reference sequence). The ends were cut back, 7 bases at V and 1 base at J, with 16 bases in the middle. CDR3 length: 15 amino acids. DNA of the CDR3: TGTGCCAGCATAACCGGAGGTTCCACGAACACTGAAGCTTTCTTT. Its translation is CASITGGSTNTEAFF.

V is TRBV1 and J is TRBJ2-7; the D call TRBD2 from the table was never checked on the DNA. TRBV1 is labeled a pseudogene. The CDR3 is 13 residues long. This CDR3 reads CTSKFPGVLEQYF. The CDR3 DNA reads TGCACCAGCAAGTTCCCCGGAGTCCTAGAGCAGTACTTC.

The CDR3, as DNA: TGTGCCAGCAGTACTTTCGGGACAGGGGCCTCCTACGAGCAGTACTTC. Protein product: CASSTFGTGASYEQYF. The V and J genes are TRBV27 and TRBJ2-7; 10 bases are a match to TRBD1. Germline V gives CDR1 MNHEY, CDR2 SMNVEV (reference sequence). The CDR3 consists of 16 residues. Trimming cost V 5 bases and J 0 bases; bases outside gene matches: 7.

The chain combines TRBV4-1 with TRBJ1-1, with D hard to call. Trimming pared 0 bases from V and 2 bases from J, leaving 13 bases between. CDR1 is MGHRA, CDR2 YSYEKL, per germline. The CDR3 sequence is 16 residues long. The CDR3 loop reads CASSQDLTAANTEAFF. The CDR3 coding sequence is TGCGCCAGCAGCCAAGATCTTACAGCAGCAAACACTGAAGCTTTCTTT.

Comments on this clone: Other DNA sequences in this specimen translate into the identical CDR3. The genes are TRBV7-9 and TRBJ1-1; D not resolved. The germline gives CDR1 SEHNR, CDR2 FQNEAQ (reference sequence). Trimming took off 3 bases at V and 2 bases at J, with 4 bases between the two ends. This CDR3 has 12 residues. The CDR3 spells CASSFTNTEAFF. The CDR3 DNA is TGTGCCAGCAGCTTCACTAACACTGAAGCTTTCTTT.

This clone was observed once. The chain combines TRBV15 with TRBJ2-7; no clear D. V dropped 0 bases and J dropped 3 bases, with 9 bases sitting between them. The CDR3 has 14 residues. The germline V gene has CDR1 LNHNV and CDR2 YYDKDF (reference sequence). The CDR3 loop is CATSREYTDYEQYF. CDR3 DNA sequence: TGTGCCACCAGCAGAGAGTACACAGACTACGAGCAGTACTTC. Together with reference TRBV15 and TRBJ2-7, the CDR3 gives the full variable domain: DAMVIQNPRYQVTQFGKPVTLSCSQTLNHNVMYWYQQKSSQAPKLLFHYYDKDFNNEADTPDNFQSRRPNTSFCFLDIRSPGLGDTAMYLCATSREYTDYEQYFGPGTRLTVT.

The gene calls are TRBV10-1 and TRBJ1-5; D possibly corresponds to TRBD1 (5 bases). Germline loops: CDR1 WNHNN, CDR2 SYGVQD (reference sequence). This CDR3 spans 13 amino acids. The V end lost 5 bases, the J end lost 3 bases, and 8 bases lay between the germline ends. In DNA form, the CDR3 reads TGCGCCAGCAGTACAGGATTCAATCAGCCCCAGCATTTT. It translates to CASSTGFNQPQHF.

This sequence joins TRBV11-2 and TRBJ1-2; weak D call: TRBD1 (5 bases). Looked up from germline, CDR1 is SGHAT and CDR2 is FQNNGV. V was shortened by 5 bases and J by 6 bases, with 13 bases between the two germline ends. The CDR3 spans 13 residues. CDR3 sequence reads: CASSPTPGNGYTF. The CDR3 DNA reads TGTGCCAGCAGCCCTACCCCAGGGAATGGCTACACCTTC.

The J gene is TRBJ1-1, the V gene TRBV3-1 (or the pseudogene TRBV3-2); the D gene is possibly TRBD1 (5 bases). Trimming cost V 3 bases and J 8 bases, with 13 bases left between them. Germline V lookup: CDR1 LGHDT, CDR2 YNNKEL (reference sequence). The length of the CDR3 is 13 residues. CDR3 nucleotides: TGTGCCAGCAGCCAGGGTAAGGGGTTGGAAGCTTTCTTT. It translates to CASSQGKGLEAFF.

The table lists this clone with a count of one. The V gene is TRBV7-9, the J gene TRBJ1-2, with TRBD1 identical over 7 bases. J gave up 8 bases and V 1 base, and 4 bases lay outside the gene matches. The germline gives CDR1 SEHNR, CDR2 FQNEAQ (reference sequence). The length of the CDR3 is 13 residues. CDR3 coding DNA: TGTGCCAGCAGCTTAGTTGGACAGGAGGGCTACACCTTC. As protein: CASSLVGQEGYTF.

The chain combines TRBV11-2 with TRBJ2-2; unclear D gene. Germline lookup yields CDR1 SGHAT and CDR2 FQNNGV. V was cut by 0 bases and J by 7 bases, with 3 bases left in between. The CDR3 consists of 12 residues. CDR3 in amino acids: CASSLDLGELFF. For the CDR3, the DNA is TGTGCCAGCAGCTTAGATCTCGGGGAGCTGTTTTTT. Combining the CDR3 with reference TRBV11-2 and TRBJ2-2 gives the whole variable domain EAGVAQSPRYKIIEKRQSVAFWCNPISGHATLYWYQQILGQGPKLLIQFQNNGVVDDSQLPKDRFSAERLKGVDSTLKIQPAKLEDSAVYLCASSLDLGELFFGEGSRLTVL.

This chain links TRBV10-1 with TRBJ2-1; 12 bases map to TRBD1. The CDR3 contains 15 residues. Germline V gene sequence: CDR1 WNHNN, CDR2 SYGVQD (reference sequence). V dropped 5 bases and J dropped 10; count of bases not matched to a gene: 9. The DNA of the CDR3 is TGCGCCAGCAGTAGCCGGGACAGGGGGCTTGGCGAGCAGTTCTTC. Protein: CASSSRDRGLGEQFF.

CDR3 region: CASLRDGFSGANVLTF. The CDR3, as DNA: TGCGCCAGCCTGCGGGACGGATTCTCTGGGGCCAACGTCCTGACTTTC. This chain joins TRBV5-1 and TRBJ2-6, with D possibly TRBD2 on 6 matching bases. The CDR3 extends over 16 amino acids. Germline loops: CDR1 SGHRS, CDR2 YFSETQ. Deletions cut 7 bases from V and 0 bases from J, with 14 bases between.

The gene calls are TRBV29-1 and TRBJ2-2; a possible D gene is TRBD2 (6 bases). CDR3 length: 13 residues. Trimming took 4 bases from V and 6 from J, leaving 12 bases between them. Germline lookup yields CDR1 SQVTM and CDR2 ANQGSEA. This CDR3 is CSVAGDTAGELFF. In DNA form, the CDR3 reads TGCAGCGTTGCGGGGGATACGGCCGGGGAGCTGTTTTTT.

This chain uses TRBV29-1 with TRBJ1-2; no definite D call. Trimming left V 3 bases short and J 2 bases short, with 10 bases between. The length of the CDR3 is 13 residues. The V gene's germline CDR1 is SQVTM and CDR2 ANQGSEA. This CDR3 is CSVEPALNYGYTF. In DNA, the CDR3 is TGCAGCGTTGAGCCTGCCCTAAACTATGGCTACACCTTC.

The V and J genes are TRBV2 and TRBJ1-5, with TRBD1 matching 7 bases. Germline values: CDR1 SNHLY, CDR2 FYNNEI. Germline trimming cut 4 bases from V and 0 bases from J; bases unmatched to any gene: 6. The CDR3 has 16 amino acids. CDR3 sequence: CASSGSGGYSNQPQHF. The CDR3 coding sequence is TGTGCCAGCAGTGGATCAGGGGGATATAGCAATCAGCCCCAGCATTTT.

V gene TRBV10-1 combines with J gene TRBJ2-1; 9 bases agree with TRBD2. The germline V gene has CDR1 WNHNN and CDR2 SYGVQD (reference sequence). CDR3 length: 14 amino acids. V trimming: 5 bases; J trimming: 6 bases; junction bases outside the gene matches: 5. The CDR3 nucleotides are TGCGCCAGCAGTTTTAGCGGGGGCATCAATGAGCAGTTCTTC. Its protein is CASSFSGGINEQFF.

V usage is TRBV11-3 and J usage is TRBJ2-3; D possibly corresponds to TRBD2 (6 bases). In germline, CDR1 is SGHNT, CDR2 YENEEA. The CDR3 spans 16 residues. Trimming left V 5 bases short and J 2 bases short, with 17 bases between. CDR3 sequence (DNA): TGTGCCAGCAGCCTCGGCAGCGGGCCCCACACAGATACGCAGTATTTT. As protein: CASSLGSGPHTDTQYF.

Regarding this clone: One junction end does not reproduce the germline sequence, and a read error may be involved. V gene TRBV4-3 combines with J gene TRBJ1-2, with D maybe TRBD1 (5 bases). This CDR3 spans 15 amino acids. CDR1 LGHNA and CDR2 YSLEER come from the germline V gene. As DNA, the CDR3 is TGCGCCAGCAGCCAAGATCACCCACAACAGGCTGCTATAGGGTTC. Translated, it gives CASSQDHPQQAAIGF.

The V gene is TRBV6-5, the J gene TRBJ1-1; perhaps TRBD1 as D (6 bases). The CDR3 extends over 12 amino acids. Per the germline V gene, CDR1 is MNHEY and CDR2 is SVGAGI. Trimming shortened V by 2 bases and J by 5 bases, and 6 bases separated the two germline ends. As DNA, the CDR3 is TGTGCCAGCAGTTACACAGGGACTGAAGCTTTCTTT. Translating it yields CASSYTGTEAFF.

The genes are TRBV6-5 and TRBJ1-6; D gene unclear. The CDR3 has 13 residues. Trimming stripped 10 bases from V and 0 bases from J, with 7 bases between. In germline, CDR1 is MNHEY, CDR2 SVGAGI. The CDR3 region is CAIRSSYNSPLHF. The CDR3 nucleotides are TGTGCCATTCGGAGCTCCTATAATTCACCCCTCCACTTT.

The gene calls are TRBV10-2 and TRBJ1-4; 7 bases line up with TRBD1. The CDR3 contains 15 residues. The ends lost 2 bases at V and 7 bases at J; junction bases unmatched: 7. CDR1 is WSHSY, CDR2 SAAADI, per germline. DNA of the CDR3: TGCGCCAGCAGTGAGGAGAGGGGGCGCCTTGAAAAACTGTTTTTT. It is translated as CASSEERGRLEKLFF.

V usage is TRBV6-2 or TRBV6-3 and J usage is TRBJ1-5; D possibly corresponds to TRBD1 (5 bases). Trimming cost V 0 bases and J 0 bases, with 21 bases left between them. From germline, CDR1 is MNHEY and CDR2 SVGEGT. CDR3 length: 20 residues. This chain's CDR3 is CASSYSSGAGRPYSNQPQHF. The CDR3 DNA reads TGTGCCAGCAGTTACTCGAGTGGGGCAGGGCGACCCTATAGCAATCAGCCCCAGCATTTT.

This chain connects TRBV5-1 to TRBJ2-3; 9 bases line up with TRBD2. Germline V gene lookup returns CDR1 SGHRS and CDR2 YFSETQ. This CDR3 comprises 16 residues. Losses at the gene ends were 6 bases for V and 1 base for J; bases not matched to a gene: 9. In DNA, the CDR3 is TGCGCCAGCACCCTCATGCGGGGGGGAGGCACAGATACGCAGTATTTT. It translates to CASTLMRGGGTDTQYF.

The chain combines TRBV5-1 with TRBJ1-1, with TRBD1 as a possible D gene (5 bases). Trimming left V 4 bases short and J 5 bases short, with 12 bases between. This CDR3 is built from 13 residues. Germline V gene lookup returns CDR1 SGHRS and CDR2 YFSETQ. Written as DNA, the CDR3 is TGCGCCAGCAGCGAGCCCGGGGGTACTGAAGCTTTCTTT. Its protein product is CASSEPGGTEAFF.

V is TRBV24-1 and J is TRBJ2-7; 7 nucleotides align to TRBD1. The CDR3 contains 17 residues. CDR1 KGHDR and CDR2 SFDVKD come from the germline V gene. V shed 0 bases and J 4 bases; nucleotides not matched to a gene: 11. CDR3 sequence (DNA): TGTGCCACCAGTGATTTGGCATCGACAGGGTGGGAATACGAGCAGTACTTC. Its translation is CATSDLASTGWEYEQYF.

The chain has TRBV6-6 and TRBJ1-2, with unresolved D. Trimming shortened V by 1 base and J by 0 bases, and 6 bases separated the two germline ends. Germline V lookup: CDR1 MNHNY, CDR2 SVGAGI (reference sequence). This CDR3 contains 14 residues. The DNA for the CDR3 is TGTGCCAGCAGTTACTACAGCTCTAACTATGGCTACACCTTC. It yields the protein CASSYYSSNYGYTF.

The chain recombines TRBV10-3 with TRBJ1-2; 7 nucleotides match TRBD1. The length of the CDR3 is 13 residues. CDR1 is ENHRY and CDR2 is SYGVKD in the germline V gene. The J segment lost 11 bases and the V segment lost 6 bases, leaving 12 bases of the junction unmatched. As DNA, the CDR3 is TGTGCCATCAGGGATTTGGGACAGTTAGGTTACACCTTC. This gives the protein CAIRDLGQLGYTF.

The chain employs TRBV7-2 and TRBJ1-3; weak D call: TRBD1 (6 bases). V shed 10 bases and J shed 4 bases, with 17 bases lying between them. Germline values: CDR1 SGHTA, CDR2 FQGNSA. The CDR3 is 14 amino acids. CDR3 loop: CATLQGGLGNTIYF. The DNA for the CDR3 is TGTGCCACTCTACAGGGTGGACTCGGAAACACCATATATTTT.